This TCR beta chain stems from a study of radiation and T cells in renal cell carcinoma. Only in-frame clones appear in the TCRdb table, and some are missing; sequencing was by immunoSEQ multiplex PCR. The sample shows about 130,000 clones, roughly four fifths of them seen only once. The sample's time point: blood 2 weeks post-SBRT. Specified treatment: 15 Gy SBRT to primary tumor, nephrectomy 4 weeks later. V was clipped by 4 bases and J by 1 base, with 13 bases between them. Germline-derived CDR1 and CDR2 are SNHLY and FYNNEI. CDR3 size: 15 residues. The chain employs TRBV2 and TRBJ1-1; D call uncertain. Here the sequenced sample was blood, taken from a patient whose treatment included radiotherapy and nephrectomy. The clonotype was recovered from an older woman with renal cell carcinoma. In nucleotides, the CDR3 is TGTGCCAGCAGTGCCCGGCGGACGGCGAACACTGAAGCTTTCTTT. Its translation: CASSARRTANTEAFF.